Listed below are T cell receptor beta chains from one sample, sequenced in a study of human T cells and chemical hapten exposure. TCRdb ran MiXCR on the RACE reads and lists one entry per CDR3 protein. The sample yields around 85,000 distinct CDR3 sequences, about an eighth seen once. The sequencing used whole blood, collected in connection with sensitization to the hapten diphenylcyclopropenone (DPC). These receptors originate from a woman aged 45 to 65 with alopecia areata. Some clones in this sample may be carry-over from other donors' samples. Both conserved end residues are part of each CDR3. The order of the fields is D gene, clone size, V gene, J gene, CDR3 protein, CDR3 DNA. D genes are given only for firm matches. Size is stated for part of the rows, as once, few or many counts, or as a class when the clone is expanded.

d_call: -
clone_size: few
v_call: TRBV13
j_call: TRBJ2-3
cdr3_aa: CASSLAVLTDTQYF
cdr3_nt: TGTGCCAGCAGCTTAGCGGTCCTCACAGATACGCAGTATTTT

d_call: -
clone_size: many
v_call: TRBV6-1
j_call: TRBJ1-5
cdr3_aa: CASMAGEAAQPQHF
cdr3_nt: TGTGCCAGCATGGCAGGGGAAGCTGCGCAGCCCCAGCATTTT

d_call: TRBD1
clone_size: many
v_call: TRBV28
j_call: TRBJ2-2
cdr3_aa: CASRGDRDTGELFF
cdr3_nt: TGTGCCAGCAGGGGAGACAGGGACACCGGGGAGCTGTTTTTT

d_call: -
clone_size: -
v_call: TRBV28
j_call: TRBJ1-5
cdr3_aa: CASRDLGNQPQHF
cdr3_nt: TGTGCCAGCAGGGACTTGGGCAATCAGCCCCAGCATTTT

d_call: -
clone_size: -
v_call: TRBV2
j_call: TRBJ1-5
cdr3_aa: CASSEPAPYQPQHF
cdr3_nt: TGTGCCAGCAGTGAGCCTGCTCCTTATCAGCCCCAGCATTTT

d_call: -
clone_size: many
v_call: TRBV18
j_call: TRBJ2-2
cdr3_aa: CASSPNRGSSTGELFF
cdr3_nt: TGTGCCAGCTCACCGAATAGGGGAAGCAGCACCGGGGAGCTGTTTTTT

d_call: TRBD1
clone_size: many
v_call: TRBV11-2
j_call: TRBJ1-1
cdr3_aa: CASRGDRGRTEAFF
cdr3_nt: TGTGCCAGCAGGGGGGACAGGGGGCGGACTGAAGCTTTCTTT

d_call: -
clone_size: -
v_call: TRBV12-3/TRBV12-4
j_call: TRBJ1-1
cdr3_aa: CASSLVLGSNTEAFF
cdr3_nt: TGTGCCAGCAGTTTAGTACTGGGGTCGAACACTGAAGCTTTCTTT

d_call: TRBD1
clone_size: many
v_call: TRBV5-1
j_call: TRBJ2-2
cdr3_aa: CASSLGQGGRTGELFF
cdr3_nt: TGCGCCAGCAGCCTAGGACAGGGGGGTCGCACCGGGGAGCTGTTTTTT

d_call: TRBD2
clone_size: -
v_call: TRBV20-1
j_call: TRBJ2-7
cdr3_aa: CSARRLTSGIGEQYF
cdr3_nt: TGCAGTGCTAGAAGGTTGACTAGCGGGATAGGAGAGCAGTACTTC

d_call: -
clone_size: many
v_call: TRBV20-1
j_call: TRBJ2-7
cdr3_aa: CSARAGMEDEQYF
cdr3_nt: TGCAGTGCTAGAGCAGGGATGGAGGACGAGCAGTACTTC

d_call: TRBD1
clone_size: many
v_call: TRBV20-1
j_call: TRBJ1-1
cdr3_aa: CSARGAQGDTEAFF
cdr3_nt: TGCAGTGCTAGAGGGGCACAGGGGGACACTGAAGCTTTCTTT

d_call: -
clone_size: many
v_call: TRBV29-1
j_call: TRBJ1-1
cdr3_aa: CSVDSLNTEAFF
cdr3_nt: TGCAGCGTGGACAGCCTGAACACTGAAGCTTTCTTT

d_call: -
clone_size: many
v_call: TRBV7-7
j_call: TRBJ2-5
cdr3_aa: CASSLGVTAQETQYF
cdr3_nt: TGTGCCAGCAGCTTAGGTGTGACCGCTCAAGAGACCCAGTACTTC

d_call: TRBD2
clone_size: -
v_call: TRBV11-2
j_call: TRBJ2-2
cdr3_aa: CASSSGILAGYTGELFF
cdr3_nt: TGTGCCAGCAGCTCAGGAATTCTAGCGGGGTACACCGGGGAGCTGTTTTTT

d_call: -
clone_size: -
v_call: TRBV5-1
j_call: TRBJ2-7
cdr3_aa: CASSSRTSYEQYF
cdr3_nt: TGCGCCAGCAGCTCCCGGACGTCATACGAGCAGTACTTC

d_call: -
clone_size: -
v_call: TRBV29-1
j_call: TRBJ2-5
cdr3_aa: CSAQYGPETQYF
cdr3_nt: TGCAGCGCCCAATACGGCCCAGAGACCCAGTACTTC

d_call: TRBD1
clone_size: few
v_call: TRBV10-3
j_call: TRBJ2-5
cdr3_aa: CAISTGDTKETQYF
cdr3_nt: TGTGCCATCAGTACAGGGGACACTAAAGAGACCCAGTACTTC

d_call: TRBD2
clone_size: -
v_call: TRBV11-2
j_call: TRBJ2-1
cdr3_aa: CASSHPQGREGPEQFF
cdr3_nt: TGTGCCAGCAGCCACCCCCAGGGGCGGGAGGGCCCTGAGCAGTTCTTC

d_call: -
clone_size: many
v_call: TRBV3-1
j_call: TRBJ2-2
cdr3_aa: CASSRILANTGELFF
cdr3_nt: TGTGCCAGCAGCCGGATACTAGCGAACACCGGGGAGCTGTTTTTT

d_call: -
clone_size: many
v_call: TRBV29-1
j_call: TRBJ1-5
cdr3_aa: CSPGFQPQHF
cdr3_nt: TGCAGCCCTGGGTTCCAGCCCCAGCATTTT

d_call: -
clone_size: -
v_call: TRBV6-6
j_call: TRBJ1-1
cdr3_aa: CASSYARPGLNTEAFF
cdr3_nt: TGTGCCAGCAGTTACGCCAGGCCCGGCCTCAACACTGAAGCTTTCTTT

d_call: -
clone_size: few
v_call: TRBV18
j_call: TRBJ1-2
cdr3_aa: CASSPDVGGRSYTF
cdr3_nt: TGTGCCAGCTCACCGGACGTGGGAGGGAGGAGCTACACCTTC

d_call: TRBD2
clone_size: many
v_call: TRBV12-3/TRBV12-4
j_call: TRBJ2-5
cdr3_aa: CASGQGASGETQYF
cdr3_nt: TGTGCCAGCGGCCAGGGCGCTAGCGGAGAGACCCAGTACTTC

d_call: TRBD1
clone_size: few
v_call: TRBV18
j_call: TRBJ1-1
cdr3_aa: CASSPGQGASRAFF
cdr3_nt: TGTGCCAGCTCACCTGGACAGGGGGCGTCTAGAGCTTTCTTT

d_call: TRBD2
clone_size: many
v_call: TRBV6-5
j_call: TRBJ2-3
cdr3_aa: CASRPSGASGSDTQYF
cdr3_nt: TGTGCCAGCAGACCCTCCGGGGCTAGCGGTTCAGATACGCAGTATTTT

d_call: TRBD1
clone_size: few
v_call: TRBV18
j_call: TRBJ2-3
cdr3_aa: CASSPGTGGTTDTQYF
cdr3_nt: TGTGCCAGCTCACCTGGGACAGGGGGTACCACAGATACGCAGTATTTT

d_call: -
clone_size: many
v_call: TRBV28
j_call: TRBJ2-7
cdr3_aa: CASSSRRATYEQYF
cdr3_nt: TGTGCCAGCAGTTCCCGCCGGGCCACATACGAGCAGTACTTC

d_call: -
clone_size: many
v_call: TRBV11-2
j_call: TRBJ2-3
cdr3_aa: CASSSGDIRNTQYF
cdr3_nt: TGTGCCAGCAGCTCTGGGGATATCCGGAATACGCAGTATTTT

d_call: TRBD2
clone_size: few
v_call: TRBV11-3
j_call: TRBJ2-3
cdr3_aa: CASSLGNPAGGPDTQYF
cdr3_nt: TGTGCCAGCAGCTTAGGGAATCCAGCGGGAGGGCCAGATACGCAGTATTTT

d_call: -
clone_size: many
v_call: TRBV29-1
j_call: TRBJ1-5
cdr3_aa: CSVGGQSNQPQHF
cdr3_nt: TGCAGCGTTGGCGGCCAGAGCAATCAGCCCCAGCATTTT

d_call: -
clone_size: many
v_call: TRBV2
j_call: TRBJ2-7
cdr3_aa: CASSEAVNSYEQYF
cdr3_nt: TGTGCCAGCAGTGAAGCGGTCAACTCCTACGAGCAGTACTTC

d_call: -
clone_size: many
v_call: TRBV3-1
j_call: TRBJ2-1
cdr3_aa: CASSQKSKTHNEQFF
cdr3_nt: TGTGCCAGCAGCCAAAAGTCCAAGACACACAATGAGCAGTTCTTC

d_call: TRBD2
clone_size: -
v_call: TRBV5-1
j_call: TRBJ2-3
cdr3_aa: CASSWARLAGAGDTQYF
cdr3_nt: TGCGCCAGCAGCTGGGCGAGACTAGCGGGAGCGGGAGATACGCAGTATTTT

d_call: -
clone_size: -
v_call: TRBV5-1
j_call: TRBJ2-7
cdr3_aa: CASSLDGAHSYEQYF
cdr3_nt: TGCGCCAGCAGCTTGGACGGGGCTCATTCTTACGAGCAGTACTTC

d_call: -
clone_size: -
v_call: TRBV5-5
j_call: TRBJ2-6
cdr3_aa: CASSLMNRARGANVLTF
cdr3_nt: TGTGCCAGCAGCTTAATGAACAGGGCTAGAGGGGCCAACGTCCTGACTTTC

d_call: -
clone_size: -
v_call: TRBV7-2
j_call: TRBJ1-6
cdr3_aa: CASSLGELSSYNSPLHF
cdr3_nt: TGTGCCAGCAGCTTAGGAGAACTGAGCTCCTATAATTCACCCCTCCACTTT

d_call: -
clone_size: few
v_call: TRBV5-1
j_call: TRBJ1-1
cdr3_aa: CASRWTADFNTEAFF
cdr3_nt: TGCGCCAGCAGATGGACCGCGGACTTTAACACTGAAGCTTTCTTT

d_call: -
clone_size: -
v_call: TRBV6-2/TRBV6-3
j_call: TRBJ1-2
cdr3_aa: CASSYSAPHGYTF
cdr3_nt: TGTGCCAGCAGTTACTCTGCCCCCCATGGCTACACCTTC

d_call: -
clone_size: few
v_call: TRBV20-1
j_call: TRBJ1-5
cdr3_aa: CSARDWEGQPQHF
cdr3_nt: TGCAGTGCTAGGGATTGGGAAGGTCAGCCCCAGCATTTT

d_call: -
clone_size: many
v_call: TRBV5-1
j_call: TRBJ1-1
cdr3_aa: CASSLVQANTEAFF
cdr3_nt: TGCGCCAGCAGCTTGGTACAGGCAAACACTGAAGCTTTCTTT

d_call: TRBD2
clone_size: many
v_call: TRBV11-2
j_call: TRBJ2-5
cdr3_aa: CASSPYRLAGQETQYF
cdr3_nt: TGTGCCAGCAGTCCATATCGACTAGCGGGCCAAGAGACCCAGTACTTC

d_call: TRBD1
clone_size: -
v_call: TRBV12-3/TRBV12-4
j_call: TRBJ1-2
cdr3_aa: CASTLSRDRDPNYGYTF
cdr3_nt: TGTGCCAGCACCTTGTCCCGGGACAGGGACCCTAACTATGGCTACACCTTC

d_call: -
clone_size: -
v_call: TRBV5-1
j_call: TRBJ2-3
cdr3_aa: CASSLGTFASADTQYF
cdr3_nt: TGCGCCAGCAGCTTGGGGACTTTCGCTTCGGCAGATACGCAGTATTTT

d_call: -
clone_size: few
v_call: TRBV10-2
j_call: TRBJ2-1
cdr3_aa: CASSERRGPGSSNEQFF
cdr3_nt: TGCGCCAGCTCCGAGCGCCGGGGGCCAGGGTCCTCCAATGAGCAGTTCTTC

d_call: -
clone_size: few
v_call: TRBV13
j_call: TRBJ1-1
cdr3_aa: CASSQGRRVTEAFF
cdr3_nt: TGTGCCAGCAGCCAAGGTCGACGTGTAACTGAAGCTTTCTTT

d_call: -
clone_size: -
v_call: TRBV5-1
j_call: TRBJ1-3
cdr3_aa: CASSLDGALSGNTIYF
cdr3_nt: TGCGCCAGCAGCTTGGATGGGGCCCTCTCTGGAAACACCATATATTTT

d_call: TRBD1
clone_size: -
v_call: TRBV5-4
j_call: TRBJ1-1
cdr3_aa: CASSTGRTGGFFEAFF
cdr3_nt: TGTGCCAGCAGCACGGGTCGGACAGGGGGGTTCTTCGAAGCTTTCTTT

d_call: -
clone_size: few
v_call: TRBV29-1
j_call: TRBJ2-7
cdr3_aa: CSVETGNGYEQYF
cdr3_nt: TGCAGCGTTGAGACAGGCAATGGCTACGAGCAGTACTTC

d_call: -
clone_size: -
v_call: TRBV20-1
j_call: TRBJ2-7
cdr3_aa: CSATGQDYYEQYF
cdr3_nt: TGCAGTGCTACCGGACAGGACTACTACGAGCAGTACTTC

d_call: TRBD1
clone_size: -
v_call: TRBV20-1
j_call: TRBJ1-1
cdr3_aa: CSATGKQGAWNTEAFF
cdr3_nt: TGCAGTGCTACCGGAAAACAGGGGGCTTGGAACACTGAAGCTTTCTTT

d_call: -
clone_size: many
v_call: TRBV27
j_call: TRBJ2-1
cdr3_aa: CASSGVSSYNEQFF
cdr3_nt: TGTGCCAGCAGTGGGGTAAGCTCCTACAATGAGCAGTTCTTC

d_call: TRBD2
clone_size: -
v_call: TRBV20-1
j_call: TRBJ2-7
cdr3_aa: CSATSGIAGDWSYEQYF
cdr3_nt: TGCAGTGCTACCTCAGGGATAGCGGGAGATTGGTCCTACGAGCAGTACTTC

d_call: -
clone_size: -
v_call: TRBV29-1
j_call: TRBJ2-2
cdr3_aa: CSVTGKGTGELFF
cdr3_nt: TGCAGCGTCACGGGGAAGGGCACCGGGGAGCTGTTTTTT

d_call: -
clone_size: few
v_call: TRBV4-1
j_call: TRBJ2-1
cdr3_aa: CASSQDRGAYNEQFF
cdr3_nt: TGCGCCAGCAGCCAAGACAGGGGGGCCTACAATGAGCAGTTCTTC

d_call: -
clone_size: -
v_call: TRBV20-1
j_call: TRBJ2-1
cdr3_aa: CSARDRGTTNEQFF
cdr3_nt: TGCAGTGCTAGAGACAGGGGAACGACCAATGAGCAGTTCTTC

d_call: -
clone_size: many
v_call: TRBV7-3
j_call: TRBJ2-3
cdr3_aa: CASSLNRESADTQYF
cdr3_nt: TGTGCCAGCAGCTTAAATCGGGAGTCAGCAGATACGCAGTATTTT

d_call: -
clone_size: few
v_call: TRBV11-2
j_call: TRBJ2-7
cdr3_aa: CASSLVRASYEQYF
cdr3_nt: TGTGCCAGCAGCTTGGTCCGAGCCTCCTACGAGCAGTACTTC

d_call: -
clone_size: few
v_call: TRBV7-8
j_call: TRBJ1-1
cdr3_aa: CASSLGQGTMNTEAFF
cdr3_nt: TGTGCCAGCAGCTTAGGTCAGGGGACTATGAACACTGAAGCTTTCTTT

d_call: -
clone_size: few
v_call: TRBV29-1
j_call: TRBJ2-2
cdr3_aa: CSVDPGPNTGELFF
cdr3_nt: TGCAGCGTTGATCCGGGCCCGAACACCGGGGAGCTGTTTTTT